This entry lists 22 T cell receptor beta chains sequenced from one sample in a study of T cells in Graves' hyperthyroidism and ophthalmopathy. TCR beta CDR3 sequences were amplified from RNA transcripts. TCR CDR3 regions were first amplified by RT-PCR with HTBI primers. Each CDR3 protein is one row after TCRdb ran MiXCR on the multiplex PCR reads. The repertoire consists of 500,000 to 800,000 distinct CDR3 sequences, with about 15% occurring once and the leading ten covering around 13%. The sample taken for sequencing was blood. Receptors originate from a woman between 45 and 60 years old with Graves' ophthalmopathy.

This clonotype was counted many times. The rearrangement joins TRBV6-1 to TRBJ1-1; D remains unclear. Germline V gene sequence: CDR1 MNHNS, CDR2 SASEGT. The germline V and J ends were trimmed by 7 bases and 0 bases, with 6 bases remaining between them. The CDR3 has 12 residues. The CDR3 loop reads CASTPLNTEAFF. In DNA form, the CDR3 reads TGTGCCAGCACCCCTCTGAACACTGAAGCTTTCTTT.

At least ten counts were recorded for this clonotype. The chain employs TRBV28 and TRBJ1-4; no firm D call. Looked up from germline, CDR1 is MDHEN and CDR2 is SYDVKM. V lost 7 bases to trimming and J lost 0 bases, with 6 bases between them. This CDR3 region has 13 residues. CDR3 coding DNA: TGTGCCAGCAATATTGCAACTAATGAAAAACTGTTTTTT. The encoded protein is CASNIATNEKLFF.

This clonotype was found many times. The CDR3 nucleotides read TGTGCCAGCAGTCCCGGTAGCGGGAGGGCCGGAGATACGCAGTATTTT. Translating gives CASSPGSGRAGDTQYF. V and J are TRBV7-9 and TRBJ2-3; 11 bases match TRBD2. CDR1 is SEHNR and CDR2 is FQNEAQ in the germline V gene (reference sequence). V trimming: 6 bases; J trimming: 5 bases; junction bases outside the gene matches: 10. The CDR3 is 16 residues long.

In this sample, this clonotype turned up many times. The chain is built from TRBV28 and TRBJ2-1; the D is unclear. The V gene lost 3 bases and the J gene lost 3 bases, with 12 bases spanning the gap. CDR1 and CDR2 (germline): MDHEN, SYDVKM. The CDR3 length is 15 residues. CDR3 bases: TGTGCCAGCAGTTTTAGTGGACGAGACTACAATGAGCAGTTCTTC. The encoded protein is CASSFSGRDYNEQFF.

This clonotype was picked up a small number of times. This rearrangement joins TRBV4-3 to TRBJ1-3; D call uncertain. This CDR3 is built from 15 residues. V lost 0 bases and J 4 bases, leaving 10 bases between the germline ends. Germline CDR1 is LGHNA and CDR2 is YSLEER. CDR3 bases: TGCGCCAGCAGCCAAGATTCCGGGCCCGGAAACACCATATATTTT. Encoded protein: CASSQDSGPGNTIYF.

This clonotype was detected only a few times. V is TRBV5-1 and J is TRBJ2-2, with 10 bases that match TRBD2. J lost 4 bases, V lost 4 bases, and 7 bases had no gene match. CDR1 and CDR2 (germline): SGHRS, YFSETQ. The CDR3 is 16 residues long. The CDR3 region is CASSGRGLAATGELFF. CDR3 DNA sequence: TGCGCCAGCAGCGGCCGCGGACTAGCGGCCACCGGGGAGCTGTTTTTT.

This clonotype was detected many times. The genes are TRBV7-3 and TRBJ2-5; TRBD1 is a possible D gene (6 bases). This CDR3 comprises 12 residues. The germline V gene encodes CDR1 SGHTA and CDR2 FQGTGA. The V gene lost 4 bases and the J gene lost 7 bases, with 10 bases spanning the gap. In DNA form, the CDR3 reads TGTGCCAGCAGCTCACAGGGTGGGACCCAGTACTTC. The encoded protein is CASSSQGGTQYF.

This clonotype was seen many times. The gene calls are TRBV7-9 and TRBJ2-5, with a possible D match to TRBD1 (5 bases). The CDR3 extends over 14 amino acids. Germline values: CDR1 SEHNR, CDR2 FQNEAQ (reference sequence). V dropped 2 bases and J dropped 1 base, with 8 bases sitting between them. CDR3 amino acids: CASSLIGAQETQYF. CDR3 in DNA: TGTGCCAGCAGCTTAATTGGGGCCCAAGAGACCCAGTACTTC.

CDR3 nucleotide sequence: TGTGCCAGCAGATATGGACTAGCGGGAGGGCGGCAGTTCTTC. This codes for CASRYGLAGGRQFF. The chain carries TRBV6-2 or TRBV6-3 and TRBJ2-1; TRBD2 matches at 15 bases. CDR1 is MNHEY and CDR2 is SVGEGT in the germline V gene. J gave up 12 bases and V 6 bases, and 6 bases lay outside the gene matches. This CDR3 contains 14 residues.

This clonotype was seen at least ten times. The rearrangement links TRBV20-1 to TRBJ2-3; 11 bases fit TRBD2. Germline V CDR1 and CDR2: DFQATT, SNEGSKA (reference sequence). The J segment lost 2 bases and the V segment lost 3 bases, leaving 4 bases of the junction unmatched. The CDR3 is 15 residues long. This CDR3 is CSASLTSGITDTQYF. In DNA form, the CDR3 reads TGCAGTGCTAGCCTGACTAGCGGGATCACAGATACGCAGTATTTT.

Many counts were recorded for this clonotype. CDR3 coding DNA: TGTGCCAGCAGTGGGGGGAGACGTAATGAGCAGTTCTTC. Its protein product is CASSGGRRNEQFF. The chain links TRBV11-3 to TRBJ2-1; D might be TRBD2 (6 bases). The CDR3 length is 13 residues. Trimming removed 6 bases from V and 7 bases from J, with 13 bases in between. In germline, CDR1 is SGHNT, CDR2 YENEEA.

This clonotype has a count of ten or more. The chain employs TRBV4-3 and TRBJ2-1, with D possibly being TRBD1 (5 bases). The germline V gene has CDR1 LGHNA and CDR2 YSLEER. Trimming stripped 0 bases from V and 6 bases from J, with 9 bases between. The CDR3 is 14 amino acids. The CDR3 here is CASSQDRARNEQFF. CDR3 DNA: TGCGCCAGCAGCCAAGACAGGGCGCGCAATGAGCAGTTCTTC.

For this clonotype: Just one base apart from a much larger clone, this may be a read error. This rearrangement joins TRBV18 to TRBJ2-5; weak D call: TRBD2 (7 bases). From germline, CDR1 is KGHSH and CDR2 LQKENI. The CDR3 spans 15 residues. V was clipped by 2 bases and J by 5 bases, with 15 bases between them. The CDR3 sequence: CASSPAGASGETQYF. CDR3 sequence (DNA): TGTGCCAGCTCACCAGCGGGGGCTTCTGGGGAGACCCAGTACTTC.

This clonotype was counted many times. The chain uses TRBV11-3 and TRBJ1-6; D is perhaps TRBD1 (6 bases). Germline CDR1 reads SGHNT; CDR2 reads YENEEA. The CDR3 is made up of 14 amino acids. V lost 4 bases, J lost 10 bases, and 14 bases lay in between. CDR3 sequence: CASSYTGRESPLHF. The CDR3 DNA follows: TGTGCCAGCAGCTATACAGGGAGGGAATCACCCCTCCACTTT.

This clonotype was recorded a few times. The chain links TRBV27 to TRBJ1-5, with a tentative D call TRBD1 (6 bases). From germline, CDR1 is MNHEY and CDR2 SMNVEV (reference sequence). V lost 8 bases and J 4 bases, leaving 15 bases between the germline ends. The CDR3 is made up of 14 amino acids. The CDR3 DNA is TGTGCCAGCGGTCCGGACAGAGCAAATCAGCCCCAGCATTTT. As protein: CASGPDRANQPQHF.

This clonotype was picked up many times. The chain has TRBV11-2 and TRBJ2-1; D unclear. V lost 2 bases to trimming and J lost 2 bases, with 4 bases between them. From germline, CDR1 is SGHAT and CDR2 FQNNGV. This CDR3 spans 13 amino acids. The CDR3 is CASSLTAYNEQFF. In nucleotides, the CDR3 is TGTGCCAGCAGCTTAACAGCCTACAATGAGCAGTTCTTC.

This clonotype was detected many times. The CDR3 DNA is TGTGCCAGCAGTCGAGCGACAGAGAACTACGAGCAGTACTTC. Residues: CASSRATENYEQYF. V and J are TRBV2 and TRBJ2-7, with D maybe TRBD1 (5 bases). CDR1 and CDR2 from the germline V gene are SNHLY and FYNNEI. The CDR3 has 14 residues. V was shortened by 5 bases and J by 3 bases, with 14 bases between the two germline ends.

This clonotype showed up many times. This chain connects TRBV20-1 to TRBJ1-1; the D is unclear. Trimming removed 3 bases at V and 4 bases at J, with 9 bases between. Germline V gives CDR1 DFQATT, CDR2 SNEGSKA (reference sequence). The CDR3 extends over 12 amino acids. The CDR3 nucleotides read TGCAGTGCTAGGCGGCAAATCACTGAAGCTTTCTTT. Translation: CSARRQITEAFF.

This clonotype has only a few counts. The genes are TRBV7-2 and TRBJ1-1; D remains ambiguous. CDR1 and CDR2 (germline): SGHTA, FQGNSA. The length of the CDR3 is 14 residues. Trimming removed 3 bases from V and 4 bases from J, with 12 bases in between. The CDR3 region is CASSLVGEFTEAFF. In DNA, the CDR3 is TGTGCCAGCAGCTTGGTTGGGGAATTCACTGAAGCTTTCTTT.

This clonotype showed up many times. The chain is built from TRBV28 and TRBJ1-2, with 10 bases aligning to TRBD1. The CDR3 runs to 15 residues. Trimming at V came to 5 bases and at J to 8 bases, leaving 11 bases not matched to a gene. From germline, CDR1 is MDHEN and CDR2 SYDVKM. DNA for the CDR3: TGTGCCAGCAGTCTCCAGACAGGGGGCGCGGAAGGCTACACCTTC. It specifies CASSLQTGGAEGYTF.

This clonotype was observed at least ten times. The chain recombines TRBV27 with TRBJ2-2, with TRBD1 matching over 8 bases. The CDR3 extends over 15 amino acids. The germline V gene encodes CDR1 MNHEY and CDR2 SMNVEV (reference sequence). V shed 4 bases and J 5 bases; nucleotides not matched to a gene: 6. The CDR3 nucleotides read TGTGCCAGCAGTTCACAGGGGGATTGGACCGGGGAGCTGTTTTTT. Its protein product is CASSSQGDWTGELFF.

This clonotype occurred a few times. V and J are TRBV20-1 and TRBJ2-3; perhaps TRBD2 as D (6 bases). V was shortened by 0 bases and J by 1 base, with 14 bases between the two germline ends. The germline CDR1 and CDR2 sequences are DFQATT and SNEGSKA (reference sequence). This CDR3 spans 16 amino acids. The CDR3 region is CSARDGWRDRTDTQYF. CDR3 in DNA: TGCAGTGCTAGAGATGGTTGGCGGGATCGCACAGATACGCAGTATTTT.